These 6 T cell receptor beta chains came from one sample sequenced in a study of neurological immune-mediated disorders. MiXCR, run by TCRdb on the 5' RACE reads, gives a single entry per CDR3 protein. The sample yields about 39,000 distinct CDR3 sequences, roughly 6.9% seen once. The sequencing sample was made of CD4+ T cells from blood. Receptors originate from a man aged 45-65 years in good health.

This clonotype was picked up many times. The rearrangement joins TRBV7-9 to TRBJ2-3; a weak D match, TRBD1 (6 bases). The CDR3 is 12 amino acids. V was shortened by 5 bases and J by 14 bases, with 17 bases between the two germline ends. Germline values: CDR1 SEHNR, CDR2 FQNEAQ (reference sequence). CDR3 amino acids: CASSQGSSTGYF. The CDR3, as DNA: TGTGCCAGCAGCCAGGGGTCCTCAACCGGGTATTTT.

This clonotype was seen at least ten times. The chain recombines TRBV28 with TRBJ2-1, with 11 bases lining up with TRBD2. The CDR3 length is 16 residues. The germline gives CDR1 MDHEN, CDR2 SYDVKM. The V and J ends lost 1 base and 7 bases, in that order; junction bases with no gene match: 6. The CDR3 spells CASSLFSSGRLNEQFF. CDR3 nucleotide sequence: TGTGCCAGCAGTTTATTTTCTAGCGGGAGGTTGAATGAGCAGTTCTTC.

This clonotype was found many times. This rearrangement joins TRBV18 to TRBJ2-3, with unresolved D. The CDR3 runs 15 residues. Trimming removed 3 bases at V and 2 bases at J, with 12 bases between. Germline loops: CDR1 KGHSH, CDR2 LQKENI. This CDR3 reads CASSPGPPPTDTQYF. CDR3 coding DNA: TGTGCCAGCTCACCCGGACCACCACCCACAGATACGCAGTATTTT.

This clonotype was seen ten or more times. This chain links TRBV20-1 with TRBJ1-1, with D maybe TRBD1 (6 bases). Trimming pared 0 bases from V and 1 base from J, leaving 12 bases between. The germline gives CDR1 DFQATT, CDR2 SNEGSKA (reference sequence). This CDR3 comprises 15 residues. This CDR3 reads CSARDEKQGNTEAFF. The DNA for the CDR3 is TGCAGTGCTAGAGATGAAAAACAGGGGAACACTGAAGCTTTCTTT.

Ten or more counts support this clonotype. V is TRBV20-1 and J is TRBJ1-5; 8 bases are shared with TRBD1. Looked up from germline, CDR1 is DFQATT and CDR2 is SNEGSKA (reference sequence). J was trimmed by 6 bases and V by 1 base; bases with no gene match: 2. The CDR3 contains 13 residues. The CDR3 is CSARGRGPQPQHF. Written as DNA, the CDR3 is TGCAGTGCTAGAGGCAGGGGGCCTCAGCCCCAGCATTTT.

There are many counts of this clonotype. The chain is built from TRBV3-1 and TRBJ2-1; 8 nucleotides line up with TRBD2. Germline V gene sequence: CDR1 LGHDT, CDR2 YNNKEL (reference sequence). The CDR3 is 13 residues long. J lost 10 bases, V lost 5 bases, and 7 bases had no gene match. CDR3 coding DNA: TGTGCCAGCAGCACCATAGCGGGGCGCGAGCAGTTCTTC. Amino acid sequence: CASSTIAGREQFF.